Below are 13 T cell receptor beta chains sequenced from a single sample in a study of shared clonotypes between healthy human individuals (dated by TCRdb to 2019 to 2021). Library method: the immunoSEQ multiplex PCR assay. The immuneACCESS repertoire file appears here via TCRdb, limited to in-frame rearrangements. These files lack a portion of the clones; in checked studies, under half of the deficit traces to unresolved V genes, and the cause of the others is not known. This sample is represented by about 1.1 million clones; roughly 77% of them were singletons. Together, the top ten hold more than 0.85% of the sample. The sequencing sample was made of memory CD4+ T cells from PBMCs. In light of the paper, this sample's cell subset or site label describes: CD45RA-negative fraction. Every receptor here comes from a man aged 18-30 years in good health. Some clones in this sample may be carry-over from other donors' samples.

A note on this clone: Other DNA variants within this sample encode the same CDR3. Written as DNA, the CDR3 is TGTGCCAGCAGTTCCCTTGACAGCAGCTCCTACAATGAGCAGTTCTTC. Amino acids: CASSSLDSSSYNEQFF. The chain couples TRBV28 to TRBJ2-1, with D tentatively TRBD1 (5 bases). The ends were cut back, 4 bases at V and 0 bases at J, with 13 bases in the middle. CDR3 size: 16 residues. The germline V gene encodes CDR1 MDHEN and CDR2 SYDVKM.

The chain links TRBV21-1 to TRBJ2-1; whether TRBD1, the table's D call, matches the DNA was not checked. TRBV21-1 has pseudogene status. The CDR3 totals 14 residues. The CDR3 nucleotides read TGTGCCAGCAGCAAAGTCCGCCAGTACAATGAGCAGTTCTTC. Residues: CASSKVRQYNEQFF.

In regard to this clone: The identical CDR3 is also encoded by other nucleotide sequences in the sample. The V and J genes are TRBV11-2 and TRBJ2-5; possible D gene TRBD2, 6 bases. The length of the CDR3 is 14 residues. V lost 2 bases, J lost 5 bases, and 12 bases lay in between. Germline CDR1 and CDR2: SGHAT and FQNNGV. The CDR3 sequence: CASSLLSGRETQYF. The CDR3 coding sequence is TGTGCCAGCAGCTTACTGAGTGGGAGGGAGACCCAGTACTTC.

V is TRBV10-3 and J is TRBJ2-3; perhaps TRBD2 as D (5 bases). V was cut by 6 bases and J by 2 bases, with 15 bases left in between. CDR1 and CDR2 from the germline V gene are ENHRY and SYGVKD. This CDR3 has 15 residues. The CDR3: CAISLSGAYTDTQYF. CDR3 nucleotide sequence: TGTGCCATCAGCTTGAGCGGAGCCTACACAGATACGCAGTATTTT.

The chain is built from TRBV29-1 and TRBJ2-7; D assignment may be TRBD1 or TRBD2 (5 bases each). V lost 1 base and J 0 bases, leaving 13 bases between the germline ends. The CDR3 extends over 15 amino acids. Germline CDR1 and CDR2: SQVTM and ANQGSEA. CDR3: CSVEAGRGVSYEQYF. DNA for the CDR3: TGCAGCGTTGAAGCGGGCCGGGGCGTCTCCTACGAGCAGTACTTC.

This clone was observed a few times. V usage is TRBV6-5 and J usage is TRBJ1-5; 8 nucleotides agree with TRBD1. Per germline, CDR1 MNHEY and CDR2 SVGAGI. J gave up 7 bases and V 5 bases, and 7 bases lay outside the gene matches. The CDR3 runs to 14 residues. The CDR3, as DNA: TGTGCCAGCAGTCCTCAGGGGGCAGGGCAGCCCCAGCATTTT. Translation gives CASSPQGAGQPQHF.

The V and J genes are TRBV20-1 and TRBJ1-2, with D uncertain. The ends were cut back, 0 bases at V and 7 bases at J, with 6 bases in the middle. Germline CDR1 and CDR2: DFQATT and SNEGSKA (reference sequence). This CDR3 contains 11 residues. CDR3 DNA: TGCAGTGCTAGAGAGGCCAGTGGCTACACCTTC. It yields the protein CSAREASGYTF.

The rearrangement joins TRBV4-2 to TRBJ1-4; TRBD1 agrees at 8 bases. With 1 base clipped from V and 5 bases from J, the junction kept 3 bases outside the gene matches. This CDR3 has 15 amino acids. Germline-derived CDR1 and CDR2 are LGHNA and YNFKEQ. The CDR3 loop is CASSQADRVNEKLFF. The CDR3 DNA is TGTGCCAGCAGCCAAGCGGACAGGGTAAATGAAAAACTGTTTTTT.

V gene TRBV27 combines with J gene TRBJ2-3, with 9 bases identical to TRBD1. V shed 5 bases and J 4 bases; nucleotides not matched to a gene: 4. Germline loops: CDR1 MNHEY, CDR2 SMNVEV (reference sequence). The CDR3 is 14 amino acids. CDR3 sequence (DNA): TGTGCCAGCAGTCACAGGGGGCGTGCAGATACGCAGTATTTT. It is translated as CASSHRGRADTQYF.

The rearrangement links TRBV6-1 to TRBJ2-7, with TRBD1 matching 9 bases. V was pared by 5 bases and J by 3 bases, with 8 bases of the junction left unmatched. CDR1 is MNHNS and CDR2 is SASEGT in the germline V gene. This CDR3 is 15 amino acids long. The CDR3 region has the DNA TGTGCCAGCAGTCCCGGGACAGGGCATTTCTACGAGCAGTACTTC. Its protein product is CASSPGTGHFYEQYF.

The chain is built from TRBV25-1 and TRBJ1-2; no clear D gene. Per the germline V gene, CDR1 is MGHDK and CDR2 is SYGVNS. V was trimmed by 3 bases and J by 3 bases, leaving 11 bases between them. The CDR3 has 14 amino acids. The CDR3 sequence: CASSDPADHYGYTF. The CDR3 DNA sequence: TGTGCCAGCAGTGATCCAGCCGACCACTATGGCTACACCTTC.

V and J are TRBV5-4 and TRBJ2-2, with 12 bases identical to TRBD2. Germline CDR1 and CDR2: SGHNT and YYREEE (reference sequence). The CDR3 is 16 amino acids. Trimming took 5 bases from V and 3 from J; bases not matched to a gene: 5. CDR3 region: CASRRLAGADTGELFF. For the CDR3, the DNA is TGTGCCAGCAGACGACTAGCGGGAGCGGACACCGGGGAGCTGTTTTTT.

J is TRBJ1-1 and V is TRBV6-1, with 9 bases lining up with TRBD1. Trimming removed 2 bases from V and 0 bases from J; junction bases left unmatched: 4. Germline CDR1 MNHNS, CDR2 SASEGT. The CDR3 has 16 amino acids. The CDR3 DNA reads as TGTGCCAGCAGTGAAAGGAGGGACAGGGTGAACACTGAAGCTTTCTTT. Its translation: CASSERRDRVNTEAFF.